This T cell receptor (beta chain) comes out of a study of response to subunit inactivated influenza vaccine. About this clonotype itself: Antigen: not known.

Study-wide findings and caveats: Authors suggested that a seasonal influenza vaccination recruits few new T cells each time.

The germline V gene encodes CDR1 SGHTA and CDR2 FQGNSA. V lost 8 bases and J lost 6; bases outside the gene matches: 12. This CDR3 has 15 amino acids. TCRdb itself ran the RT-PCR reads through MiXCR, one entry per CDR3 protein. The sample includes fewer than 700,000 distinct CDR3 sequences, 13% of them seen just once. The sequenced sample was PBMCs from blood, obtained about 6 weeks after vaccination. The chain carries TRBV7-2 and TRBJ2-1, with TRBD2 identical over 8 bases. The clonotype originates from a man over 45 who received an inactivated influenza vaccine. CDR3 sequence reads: CASCLQGTSLNEQFF. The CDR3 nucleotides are TGTGCCAGCTGTTTACAAGGGACTAGTCTCAATGAGCAGTTCTTC.